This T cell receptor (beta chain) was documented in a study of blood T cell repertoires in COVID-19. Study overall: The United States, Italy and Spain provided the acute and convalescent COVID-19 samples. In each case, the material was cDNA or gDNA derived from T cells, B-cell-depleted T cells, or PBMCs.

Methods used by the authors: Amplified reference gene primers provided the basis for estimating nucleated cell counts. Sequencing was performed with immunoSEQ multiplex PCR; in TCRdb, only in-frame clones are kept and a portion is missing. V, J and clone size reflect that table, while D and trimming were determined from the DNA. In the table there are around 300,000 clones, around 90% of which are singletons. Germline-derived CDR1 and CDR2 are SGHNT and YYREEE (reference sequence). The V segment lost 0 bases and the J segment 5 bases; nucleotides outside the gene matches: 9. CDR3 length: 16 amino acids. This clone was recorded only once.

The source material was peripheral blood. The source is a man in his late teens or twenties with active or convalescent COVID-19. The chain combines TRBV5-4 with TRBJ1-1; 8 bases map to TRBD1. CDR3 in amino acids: CASSLAGRGRITEAFF. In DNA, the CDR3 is TGTGCCAGCAGCTTGGCGGGCAGGGGGCGAATTACTGAAGCTTTCTTT.